This T cell receptor beta chain stems from a study of Ad26.COV2.S vaccination and SARS-CoV-2 variants. The treatment was: roughly 20 received Ad26.COV2.S at low or high dose, single or two shots; roughly 5 received placebo; per-sample allocation not given. Day 63 following the first vaccine or placebo injection was when the samples were taken. After removal of 3 bases from V and 6 bases from J, the junction contained 10 bases not matched to a gene. The CDR3 has 15 residues. Germline assignment: CDR1 SQVTM and CDR2 ANQGSEA. Method: immunoSEQ multiplex PCR; TCRdb's copy keeps in-frame clones and lacks some. This sample has around 450,000 clones, with roughly 88% found just once.

The chain has TRBV29-1 and TRBJ2-1; TRBD2 matches 8 bases. The sequence was obtained from a person aged 18-65 years who received the Ad26.COV2.S COVID-19 vaccine or a placebo. Here the sequenced sample was peripheral blood, taken in a trial of Ad26.COV2.S vaccine versus placebo. The CDR3 bases are TGCAGCGTTGATACCCCCGGGACTAGATTCAATGAGCAGTTCTTC. Translating it yields CSVDTPGTRFNEQFF.